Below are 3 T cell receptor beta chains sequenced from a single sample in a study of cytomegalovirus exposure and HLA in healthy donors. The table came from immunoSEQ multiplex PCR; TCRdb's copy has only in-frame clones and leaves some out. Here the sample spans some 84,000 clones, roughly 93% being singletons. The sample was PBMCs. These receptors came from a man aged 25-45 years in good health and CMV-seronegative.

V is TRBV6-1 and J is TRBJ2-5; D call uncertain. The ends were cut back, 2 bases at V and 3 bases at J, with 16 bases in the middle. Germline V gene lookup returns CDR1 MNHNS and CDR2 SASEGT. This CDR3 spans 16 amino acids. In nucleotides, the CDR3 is TGTGCCAGCAGTGAAAGGTCTAGGCAGAGAGAAGAGACCCAGTACTTC. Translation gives CASSERSRQREETQYF.

The CDR3, as DNA: TGTGCCAGCAGTCACCAGGGTCGTCAGCCCCAGCATTTT. Its translation is CASSHQGRQPQHF. This chain connects TRBV6-5 to TRBJ1-5; D may be TRBD1 (5 bases). The CDR3 sequence is 13 residues long. The germline V gene encodes CDR1 MNHEY and CDR2 SVGAGI. Trimming took 5 bases from V and 6 from J, leaving 11 bases between them.

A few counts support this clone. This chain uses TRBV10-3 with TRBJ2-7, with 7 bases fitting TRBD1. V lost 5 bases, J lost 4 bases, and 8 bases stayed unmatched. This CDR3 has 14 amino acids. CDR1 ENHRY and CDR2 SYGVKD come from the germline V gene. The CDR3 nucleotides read TGTGCCATCAGTCAGGGGGTATCGGCGTACGAGCAGTACTTC. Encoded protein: CAISQGVSAYEQYF.